What follows is one TCR beta chain and its context. Its antigen is still unknown. The entry originates in a study of T cell repertoires in cytomegalovirus infection. TCRdb passed the reads through MiXCR, listing each CDR3 protein once. The sample holds under 500,000 distinct CDR3 sequences, approximately 42% seen once. This CDR3 is 14 amino acids long. CDR1 and CDR2 (germline): MNHEY, SMNVEV (reference sequence). The germline V and J ends were trimmed by 8 bases and 10 bases, with 18 bases remaining between them. This sequence joins TRBV27 and TRBJ1-6; D gene unclear. Sequenced material: cultured PBMCs, taken from culture after CMV antigen stimulation. The sequence was collected from a human donor in good health (CMV status not recorded). Some clones in this sample may be carry-over from other donors' samples. The CDR3: CASSPPGMGSPLHF. For the CDR3, the DNA is TGTGCCAGCTCCCCCCCCGGGATGGGCTCACCCCTCCACTTT.